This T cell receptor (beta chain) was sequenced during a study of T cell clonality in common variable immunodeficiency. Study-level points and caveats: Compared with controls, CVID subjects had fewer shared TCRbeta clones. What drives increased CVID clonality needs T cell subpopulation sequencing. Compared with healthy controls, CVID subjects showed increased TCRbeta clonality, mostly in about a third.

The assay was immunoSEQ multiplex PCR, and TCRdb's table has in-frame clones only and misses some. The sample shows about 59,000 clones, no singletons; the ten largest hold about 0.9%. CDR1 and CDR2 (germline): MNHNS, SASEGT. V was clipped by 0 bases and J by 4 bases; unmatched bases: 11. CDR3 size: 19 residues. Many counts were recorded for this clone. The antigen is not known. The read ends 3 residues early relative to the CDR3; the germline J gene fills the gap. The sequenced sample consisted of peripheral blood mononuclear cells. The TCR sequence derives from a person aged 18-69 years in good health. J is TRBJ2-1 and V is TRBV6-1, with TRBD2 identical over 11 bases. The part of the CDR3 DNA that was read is TGTGCCAGCAGTGAAGCGCTTCGGGGACTAGCGGCCGTTTACAATGAG. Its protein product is CASSEALRGLAAVYNE. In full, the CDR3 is CASSEALRGLAAVYNEQFF.